The 24 T cell receptor beta chains reported below all come from one sample, sequenced in a study of blood T cell repertoires in COVID-19 (dated by TCRdb to 2020 to 2022). Library generation was performed with the immunoSEQ multiplex PCR assay. TCRdb stores this immuneACCESS table with in-frame sequences only. Part of the clones is absent; in the studies checked, under half of the shortfall reflects unresolved V genes, and no reason is known for the rest. This sample gives some 150,000 clones in total; around four fifths of them show up just once. The top ten clones comprise around 35% of the sample. Source material: peripheral blood. Receptor source: a human donor in a cohort sampled during active COVID-19.

The gene calls are TRBV11-2 and TRBJ2-5, with TRBD2 matching 10 bases. Germline V gives CDR1 SGHAT, CDR2 FQNNGV. V was pared by 0 bases and J by 5 bases, with 9 bases of the junction left unmatched. The CDR3 has 17 residues. The CDR3, as DNA: TGTGCCAGCAGCTTAGATCGGGAGCGGGGGGGCCATGAGACCCAGTACTTC. Amino acids: CASSLDRERGGHETQYF. The full variable domain, rest sourced from reference TRBV11-2 and TRBJ2-5, is EAGVAQSPRYKIIEKRQSVAFWCNPISGHATLYWYQQILGQGPKLLIQFQNNGVVDDSQLPKDRFSAERLKGVDSTLKIQPAKLEDSAVYLCASSLDRERGGHETQYFGPGTRLLVL.

The V call is TRBV9, the J call TRBJ2-7; 9 bases align to TRBD2. Trimming at V came to 0 bases and at J to 6 bases, leaving 4 bases not matched to a gene. There are 14 residues in the CDR3. In germline, CDR1 is SGDLS, CDR2 YYNGEE. This CDR3 reads CASSVGGGEFEQYF. CDR3 bases: TGTGCCAGCAGCGTAGGCGGGGGGGAGTTCGAGCAGTACTTC.

The chain links TRBV27 to TRBJ1-4; no reliable D call. Trimming shortened V by 6 bases and J by 8 bases, and 10 bases separated the two germline ends. The germline V gene has CDR1 MNHEY and CDR2 SMNVEV (reference sequence). This CDR3 contains 12 residues. The CDR3, as DNA: TGTGCCAGCAGGGCCGCGGGCGAAAAACTGTTTTTT. Its protein is CASRAAGEKLFF.

V is TRBV27 and J is TRBJ2-7; weak D call: TRBD2 (6 bases). Trimming cost V 4 bases and J 4 bases, with 14 bases left between them. There are 14 residues in the CDR3. In germline, CDR1 is MNHEY, CDR2 SMNVEV (reference sequence). CDR3 protein: CASSSTGSGYEQYF. The DNA for the CDR3 is TGTGCCAGCAGTTCCACCGGGAGCGGGTACGAGCAGTACTTC.

In regard to this clone: Other DNA sequences of this sample code for an identical CDR3. This chain uses TRBV3-1 (or the pseudogene TRBV3-2) with TRBJ1-1; the D is unclear. The CDR3 length is 14 residues. Per germline, CDR1 LGHDT and CDR2 YNNKEL (reference sequence). Trimming shortened V by 0 bases and J by 3 bases, and 8 bases separated the two germline ends. The CDR3 DNA sequence: TGTGCCAGCAGCCAAGATAACGGGGACACTGAAGCTTTCTTT. Amino acid sequence: CASSQDNGDTEAFF.

The rearrangement links TRBV29-1 to TRBJ1-3, with 8 positions matching TRBD1. In germline, CDR1 is SQVTM, CDR2 ANQGSEA. After removal of 1 base from V and 8 bases from J, the junction contained 4 bases not matched to a gene. CDR3 length equals 13 residues. The CDR3 here is CSVEVDRVDTIYF. The CDR3 DNA sequence: TGCAGCGTTGAAGTGGACAGGGTGGACACCATATATTTT.

A single count supports this clone. The chain carries TRBV6-5 and TRBJ1-2; 9 nucleotides agree with TRBD1. V shed 8 bases and J 0 bases; nucleotides not matched to a gene: 1. Germline-derived CDR1 and CDR2 are MNHEY and SVGAGI. The CDR3 spans 13 residues. The CDR3 loop is CASGDRANYGYTF. CDR3 coding DNA: TGTGCCAGCGGGGACAGGGCTAACTATGGCTACACCTTC.

The gene calls are TRBV5-1 and TRBJ1-3; 12 positions match TRBD1. The V and J ends lost 2 bases and 0 bases, in that order; junction bases with no gene match: 12. Germline assignment: CDR1 SGHRS and CDR2 YFSETQ. This CDR3 region has 20 residues. The CDR3 DNA follows: TGCGCCAGCAGCTTATTAGGGACAGGGGGCTTCGAAAGCTCTGGAAACACCATATATTTT. Amino acids: CASSLLGTGGFESSGNTIYF.

This clone was seen a few times. The chain recombines TRBV5-1 with TRBJ2-3, with 8 bases lining up with TRBD2. Trimming at V came to 5 bases and at J to 5 bases, leaving 7 bases not matched to a gene. The CDR3 length is 14 residues. The V gene's germline CDR1 is SGHRS and CDR2 YFSETQ. In DNA, the CDR3 is TGCGCCAGCAGGTCGGGGGGGCAAAGAGATACGCAGTATTTT. This translates into CASRSGGQRDTQYF.

With regard to this clone: This CDR3 is missing its conserved last phenylalanine or tryptophan, likely due to a read error. The DNA is omitted, as the CDR3 cannot be located on it reliably, and the CDR3 follows TCRdb's listing. V and J are TRBV3-1 (or the pseudogene TRBV3-2) and TRBJ1-2. The CDR3 contains 12 residues when both ends are counted. Germline CDR1 reads LGHDT; CDR2 reads YNNKEL (reference sequence). The CDR3 spells CASPPGPPLAAL.

The chain uses TRBV19 and TRBJ1-1; 7 bases are shared with TRBD1. J was trimmed by 1 base and V by 4 bases; bases with no gene match: 9. This CDR3 contains 16 residues. Germline V gives CDR1 LNHDA, CDR2 SQIVND (reference sequence). The CDR3 sequence: CASSTRTGFRNTEAFF. The DNA for the CDR3 is TGTGCCAGTAGTACTAGGACAGGCTTTCGGAACACTGAAGCTTTCTTT.

The rearrangement uses TRBV7-3 and TRBJ2-1; D remains unclear. The germline V and J ends were trimmed by 0 bases and 10 bases, with 10 bases remaining between them. Germline V lookup: CDR1 SGHTA, CDR2 FQGTGA. CDR3 length: 13 residues. The CDR3 sequence is CASSLTEGGEQFF. The CDR3 DNA sequence: TGTGCCAGCAGCTTAACAGAAGGCGGAGAGCAGTTCTTC.

This chain joins TRBV7-6 and TRBJ1-2; perhaps TRBD1 as D (5 bases). V was trimmed by 1 base and J by 6 bases, leaving 9 bases between them. The CDR3 runs 13 residues. Germline values: CDR1 SGHVS, CDR2 FNYEAQ. This CDR3 is CASSLDGGNGYTF. As DNA, the CDR3 is TGTGCCAGCAGCTTAGACGGGGGGAATGGCTACACCTTC.

The V call is TRBV5-4, the J call TRBJ1-1, with a weak D call TRBD1 (5 bases). Trimming shortened V by 2 bases and J by 6 bases, and 20 bases separated the two germline ends. There are 16 residues in the CDR3. Germline V gene lookup returns CDR1 SGHNT and CDR2 YYREEE (reference sequence). CDR3 residues: CASSLRGQIPFAEAFF. DNA of the CDR3: TGTGCCAGCAGCTTACGCGGACAAATACCTTTCGCTGAAGCTTTCTTT.

V is TRBV18 and J is TRBJ1-5; the D is unclear. Germline values: CDR1 KGHSH, CDR2 LQKENI. The CDR3 has 14 residues. Trimming took 3 bases from V and 11 from J, leaving 17 bases between them. CDR3 residues: CASSPGRTAGAQHF. The CDR3, as DNA: TGTGCCAGCTCACCCGGCAGGACGGCCGGGGCCCAGCATTTT.

The chain recombines TRBV7-3 with TRBJ2-1; 7 nucleotides align to TRBD2. The V gene's germline CDR1 is SGHTA and CDR2 FQGTGA. The CDR3 totals 16 residues. V trimming: 5 bases; J trimming: 0 bases; junction bases outside the gene matches: 7. In DNA, the CDR3 is TGTGCCAGCAGCCCCTCTCTAGCGGCCTCCTACAATGAGCAGTTCTTC. Its protein is CASSPSLAASYNEQFF.

The chain recombines TRBV12-3 or TRBV12-4 with TRBJ1-2; D ambiguous. V was trimmed by 2 bases and J by 4 bases, leaving 5 bases between them. This CDR3 is built from 12 residues. The CDR3 reads CASSLQRYGYTF. CDR3 sequence (DNA): TGTGCCAGCAGTTTACAGCGCTATGGCTACACCTTC.

The rearrangement joins TRBV7-2 to TRBJ1-4; the match to TRBD1 covers 8 bases. The CDR3 covers 15 residues. V lost 1 base, J lost 6 bases, and 4 bases stayed unmatched. CDR1 SGHTA and CDR2 FQGNSA come from the germline V gene. CDR3: CASSLGTGTDEKLFF. The CDR3 DNA reads as TGTGCCAGCAGCTTAGGGACAGGGACGGATGAAAAACTGTTTTTT.

The table lists this clone with a count of one. The rearrangement links TRBV5-8 to TRBJ1-5; the match to TRBD1 covers 7 bases. CDR1 SGHTS and CDR2 YDEGEE come from the germline V gene. The CDR3 spans 15 residues. With 5 bases clipped from V and 3 bases from J, the junction kept 8 bases outside the gene matches. The CDR3 DNA reads as TGTGCCAGCAGTCACAGGACAGGACACAATCAGCCCCAGCATTTT. It is translated as CASSHRTGHNQPQHF.

The rearrangement joins TRBV6-2 or TRBV6-3 to TRBJ1-2, with D tentatively TRBD1 (6 bases). The CDR3 is made up of 14 amino acids. V was shortened by 7 bases and J by 6 bases, with 18 bases between the two germline ends. Germline loops: CDR1 MNHEY, CDR2 SVGEGT. The CDR3 spells CASTPWTAQNGYTF. As DNA, the CDR3 is TGTGCCAGCACCCCCTGGACAGCACAGAATGGCTACACCTTC.

The chain employs TRBV9 and TRBJ2-7, with a tentative D call TRBD2 (5 bases). V was clipped by 3 bases and J by 5 bases, with 24 bases between them. Germline-derived CDR1 and CDR2 are SGDLS and YYNGEE. CDR3 length: 17 residues. The CDR3 region is CASSAVTNRGFFDEQYF. The CDR3 DNA follows: TGTGCCAGCAGCGCCGTAACTAATCGGGGTTTCTTCGACGAGCAGTACTTC.

This chain links TRBV5-4 with TRBJ2-3; D call uncertain. The CDR3 is made up of 16 amino acids. Trimming stripped 0 bases from V and 1 base from J, with 12 bases between. Germline V lookup: CDR1 SGHNT, CDR2 YYREEE (reference sequence). CDR3 residues: CASSLVTGFGTDTQYF. CDR3 nucleotide sequence: TGTGCCAGCAGCTTGGTTACGGGTTTCGGCACAGATACGCAGTATTTT.

This clone was recorded only once. V usage is TRBV18 and J usage is TRBJ1-5, with 10 bases matching TRBD1. The junction had 5 bases not matched to a gene; V was cut back by 3 bases and J by 6 bases. The CDR3 loop spans 15 amino acids. CDR1 is KGHSH and CDR2 is LQKENI in the germline V gene. The CDR3 bases are TGTGCCAGCTCACCGGGGACAGGGGTGGGTCAGCCCCAGCATTTT. It codes for CASSPGTGVGQPQHF.

The V and J genes are TRBV5-1 and TRBJ2-1; 7 nucleotides align to TRBD2. The CDR3 is 15 residues long. J gave up 10 bases and V 4 bases, and 14 bases lay outside the gene matches. Per germline, CDR1 SGHRS and CDR2 YFSETQ. The chain's CDR3 is CASSRGLGEFREQFF. In DNA form, the CDR3 reads TGCGCCAGCAGCCGTGGACTAGGTGAGTTTCGAGAGCAGTTCTTC.